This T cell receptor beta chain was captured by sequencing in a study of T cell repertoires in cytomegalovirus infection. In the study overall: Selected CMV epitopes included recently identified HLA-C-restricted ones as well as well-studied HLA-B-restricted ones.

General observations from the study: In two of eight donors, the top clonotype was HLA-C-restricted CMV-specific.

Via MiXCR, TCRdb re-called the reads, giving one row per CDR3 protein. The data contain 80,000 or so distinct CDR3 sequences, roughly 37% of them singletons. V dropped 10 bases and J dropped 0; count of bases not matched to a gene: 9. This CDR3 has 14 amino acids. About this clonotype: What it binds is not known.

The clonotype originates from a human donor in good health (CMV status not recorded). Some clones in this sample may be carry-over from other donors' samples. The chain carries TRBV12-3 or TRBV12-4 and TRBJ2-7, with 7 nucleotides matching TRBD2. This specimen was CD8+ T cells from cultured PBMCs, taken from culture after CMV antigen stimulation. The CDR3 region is CAISSGGSSYEQYF. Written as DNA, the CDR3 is TGTGCCATTTCCTCGGGGGGATCCTCCTACGAGCAGTACTTC.